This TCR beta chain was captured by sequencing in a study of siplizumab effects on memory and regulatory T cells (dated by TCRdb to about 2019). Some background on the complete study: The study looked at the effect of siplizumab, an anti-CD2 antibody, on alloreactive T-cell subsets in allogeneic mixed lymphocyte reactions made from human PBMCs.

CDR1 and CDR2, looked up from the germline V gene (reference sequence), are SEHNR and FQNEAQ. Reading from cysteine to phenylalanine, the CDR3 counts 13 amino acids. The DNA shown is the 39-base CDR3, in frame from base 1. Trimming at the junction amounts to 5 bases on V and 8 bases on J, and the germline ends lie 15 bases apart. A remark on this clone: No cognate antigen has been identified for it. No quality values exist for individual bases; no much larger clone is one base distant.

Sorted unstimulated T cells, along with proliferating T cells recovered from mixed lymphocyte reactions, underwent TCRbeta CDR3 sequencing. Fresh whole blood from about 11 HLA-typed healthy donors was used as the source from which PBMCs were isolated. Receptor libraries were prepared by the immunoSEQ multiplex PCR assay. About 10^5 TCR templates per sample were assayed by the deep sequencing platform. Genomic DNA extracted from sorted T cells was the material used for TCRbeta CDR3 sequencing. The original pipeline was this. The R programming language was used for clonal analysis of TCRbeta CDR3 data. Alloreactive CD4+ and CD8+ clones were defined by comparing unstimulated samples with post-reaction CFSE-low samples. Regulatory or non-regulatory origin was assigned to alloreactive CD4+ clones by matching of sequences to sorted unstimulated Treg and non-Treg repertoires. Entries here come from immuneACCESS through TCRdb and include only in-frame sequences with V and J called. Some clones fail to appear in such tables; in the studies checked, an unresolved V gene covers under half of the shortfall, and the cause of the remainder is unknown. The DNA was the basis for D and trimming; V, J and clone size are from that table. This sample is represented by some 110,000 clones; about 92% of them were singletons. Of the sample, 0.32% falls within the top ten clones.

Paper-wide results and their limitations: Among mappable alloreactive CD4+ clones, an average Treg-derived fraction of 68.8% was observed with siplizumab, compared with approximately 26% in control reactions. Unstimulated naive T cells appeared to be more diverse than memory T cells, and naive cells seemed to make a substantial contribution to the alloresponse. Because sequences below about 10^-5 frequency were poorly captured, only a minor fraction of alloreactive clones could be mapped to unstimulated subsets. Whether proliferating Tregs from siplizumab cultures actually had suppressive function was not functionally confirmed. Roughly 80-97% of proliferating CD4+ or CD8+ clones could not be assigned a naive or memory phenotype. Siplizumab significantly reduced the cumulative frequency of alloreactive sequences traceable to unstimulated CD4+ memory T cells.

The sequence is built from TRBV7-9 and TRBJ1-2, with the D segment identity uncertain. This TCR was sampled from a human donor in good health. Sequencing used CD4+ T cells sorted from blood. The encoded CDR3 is CASSPPTDGGYTF. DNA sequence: TGTGCCAGCAGCCCACCGACGGACGGGGGCTACACCTTC.